The 23 T cell receptor beta chains in this list originate from one sample, sequenced in a study of CD8 T cells in Susac syndrome. Random hexamers were used to reverse transcribe the RNA input (roughly 0.5 to 1 ug). A single record per CDR3 protein comes from TCRdb applying MiXCR to the immunoSEQ multiplex PCR reads. Of approximately 210,000 distinct CDR3 sequences in the sample, approximately 95% were seen once. The sample comprised CD4+ T cells from PBMCs. The receptors come from a human donor with multiple sclerosis.

V is TRBV29-1 and J is TRBJ2-1; TRBD2 might be the D (5 bases). This CDR3 comprises 12 residues. Germline V gene sequence: CDR1 SQVTM, CDR2 ANQGSEA. V was pared by 0 bases and J by 9 bases, with 9 bases between. Here the CDR3 DNA reads TGCAGCGTTGAAGACGTTCGGGGTGAGCAGTTCTTC. Residues: CSVEDVRGEQFF.

The chain employs TRBV20-1 and TRBJ2-7; TRBD2 matches 7 bases. Germline CDR1 and CDR2: DFQATT and SNEGSKA (reference sequence). The CDR3 loop spans 13 amino acids. V dropped 3 bases and J dropped 3; count of bases not matched to a gene: 5. CDR3 coding DNA: TGCAGTGCTAGGGTTGCGGGGGACTACGAGCAGTACTTC. The encoded protein is CSARVAGDYEQYF.

This sequence joins TRBV7-2 and TRBJ2-5, with TRBD2 as a possible D gene (7 bases). V was shortened by 4 bases and J by 1 base, with 13 bases between the two germline ends. Germline lookup yields CDR1 SGHTA and CDR2 FQGNSA. This CDR3 spans 15 amino acids. CDR3 region: CASSWGGRSQETQYF. The CDR3 bases are TGTGCCAGCAGCTGGGGGGGCAGGTCCCAAGAGACCCAGTACTTC.

This rearrangement joins TRBV6-6 to TRBJ1-2; TRBD1 matches at 9 bases. V dropped 5 bases and J dropped 7; count of bases not matched to a gene: 11. Germline-derived CDR1 and CDR2 are MNHNY and SVGAGI (reference sequence). The CDR3 sequence is 15 residues long. The CDR3 DNA reads TGTGCCAGCAGTCAGGCCACAGGGGGCGTTCGTGGCTACACCTTC. The encoded protein is CASSQATGGVRGYTF.

The chain recombines TRBV24-1 with TRBJ2-1; D may be TRBD1 (7 bases). Germline CDR1 reads KGHDR; CDR2 reads SFDVKD. This CDR3 has 12 residues. Trimming stripped 9 bases from V and 9 bases from J, with 14 bases between. The CDR3 nucleotides are TGTGCCACCCGGGGGACAGCGGGTGAGCAGTTCTTC. Translated, it gives CATRGTAGEQFF.

This sequence joins TRBV29-1 and TRBJ2-2, with 11 bases that match TRBD1. V lost 4 bases and J lost 6; bases outside the gene matches: 19. This CDR3 comprises 19 residues. Germline V lookup: CDR1 SQVTM, CDR2 ANQGSEA. CDR3 nucleotides: TGCAGCGTTGCCCGGACAGGGGGCTTGGCGGGAGCTGTCGCCGGGGAGCTGTTTTTT. This codes for CSVARTGGLAGAVAGELFF.

The genes are TRBV9 and TRBJ2-7; 7 bases match TRBD1. V trimming: 0 bases; J trimming: 3 bases; junction bases outside the gene matches: 6. This CDR3 is 15 amino acids long. Looked up from germline, CDR1 is SGDLS and CDR2 is YYNGEE. CDR3 amino acids: CASSVAGTAVYEQYF. CDR3 nucleotide sequence: TGTGCCAGCAGCGTAGCCGGGACAGCCGTCTACGAGCAGTACTTC.

The chain couples TRBV6-5 to TRBJ2-6; D gene ambiguous. Trimming took off 0 bases at V and 0 bases at J, with 18 bases between the two ends. This CDR3 contains 20 residues. CDR1 MNHEY and CDR2 SVGAGI come from the germline V gene. The CDR3 loop reads CASSYSMYGRSSSGANVLTF. CDR3 DNA sequence: TGTGCCAGCAGTTACTCGATGTACGGACGTTCGAGCTCTGGGGCCAACGTCCTGACTTTC.

This chain connects TRBV24-1 to TRBJ2-1; 10 bases are a match to TRBD2. The CDR3 is 15 amino acids. V shed 4 bases, J shed 5 bases, and the junction held 4 bases outside the gene matches. Germline CDR1 is KGHDR and CDR2 is SFDVKD. The CDR3 DNA is TGTGCCACCAGTGAAAGCGGGAGGGGTAACAATGAGCAGTTCTTC. Translated: CATSESGRGNNEQFF.

The chain combines TRBV5-1 with TRBJ2-3; TRBD2 might be the D (5 bases). The germline V gene encodes CDR1 SGHRS and CDR2 YFSETQ. This CDR3 is 15 amino acids long. The V end was cut by 9 bases, the J end by 3 bases, with 20 bases between. The CDR3 DNA sequence: TGCGCCACTAGGAGGAAAGTAGAAATTACAGATACGCAGTATTTT. Its protein is CATRRKVEITDTQYF.

The chain is built from TRBV29-1 and TRBJ2-5; 7 bases are shared with TRBD1. J gave up 4 bases and V 5 bases, and 7 bases lay outside the gene matches. The CDR3 contains 13 residues. CDR1 SQVTM and CDR2 ANQGSEA come from the germline V gene. This CDR3 reads CSVLGGAGETQYF. CDR3 nucleotides: TGCAGCGTTCTAGGGGGCGCGGGAGAGACCCAGTACTTC. Using reference TRBV29-1 and TRBJ2-5 for the parts outside the CDR3, the full variable domain is SAVISQKPSRDICQRGTSLTIQCQVDSQVTMMFWYRQQPGQSLTLIATANQGSEATYESGFVIDKFPISRPNLTFSTLTVSNMSPEDSSIYLCSVLGGAGETQYFGPGTRLLVL.

This sequence joins TRBV20-1 and TRBJ1-4; D gene unclear. The CDR3 is 12 amino acids. Germline loops: CDR1 DFQATT, CDR2 SNEGSKA (reference sequence). The V end was cut by 6 bases, the J end by 3 bases, with 8 bases between. The CDR3 region has the DNA TGCAGTGCAAGGACTGCTAATGAAAAACTGTTTTTT. Protein product: CSARTANEKLFF.

J is TRBJ1-5 and V is TRBV28; D call uncertain. CDR3 length: 10 residues. CDR1 MDHEN and CDR2 SYDVKM come from the germline V gene. DNA for the CDR3: TGTGCATCGGGCAATCAGCCCCAGCATTTT. It specifies CASGNQPQHF.

V is TRBV29-1 and J is TRBJ2-7; possible D gene TRBD2, 6 bases. CDR1 and CDR2 (germline): SQVTM, ANQGSEA. V was pared by 6 bases and J by 0 bases, with 12 bases between. This CDR3 region has 13 residues. The CDR3 DNA follows: TGCAGCGTCCCAGCGGGTAGCTCCTACGAGCAGTACTTC. Its protein product is CSVPAGSSYEQYF.

CDR3 in DNA: TGCAGTGCCCGGGGGAGCTCCTATAATTCACCCCTCCACTTT. This codes for CSARGSSYNSPLHF. The V and J genes are TRBV20-1 and TRBJ1-6; TRBD1 might be the D (5 bases). In germline, CDR1 is DFQATT, CDR2 SNEGSKA (reference sequence). The V end was cut by 6 bases, the J end by 0 bases, with 9 bases between. This CDR3 contains 14 residues.

This sequence joins TRBV23-1 and TRBJ1-1, with TRBD1 matching 8 bases. TRBV23-1 is labeled an ORF, and its function is uncertain. The CDR3 has 15 residues. Trimming cost V 0 bases and J 4 bases; bases outside gene matches: 4. The CDR3 is CASSQSQGAVTEAFF. DNA of the CDR3: TGCGCCAGCAGTCAATCGCAGGGGGCGGTCACTGAAGCTTTCTTT.

The genes are TRBV2 and TRBJ1-1; D perhaps matches TRBD1 (5 bases). Looked up from germline, CDR1 is SNHLY and CDR2 is FYNNEI. V was pared by 6 bases and J by 4 bases, with 18 bases between. The CDR3 sequence is 15 residues long. This CDR3 is CASSDQGWSSTEAFF. The CDR3 bases are TGTGCCAGCAGCGACCAGGGCTGGTCCAGCACTGAAGCTTTCTTT. Looking up the rest from reference TRBV2 and TRBJ1-1 gives the full variable domain: EPEVTQTPSHQVTQMGQEVILRCVPISNHLYFYWYRQILGQKVEFLVSFYNNEISEKSEIFDDQFSVERPDGSNFTLKIRSTKLEDSAMYFCASSDQGWSSTEAFFGQGTRLTVV.

The chain uses TRBV29-1 and TRBJ2-3; D gene ambiguous. CDR3 length: 14 amino acids. CDR1 is SQVTM, CDR2 ANQGSEA, per germline. V was pared by 5 bases and J by 2 bases, with 14 bases between. In nucleotides, the CDR3 is TGCAGCGTTCGTTCCCAAAGCCCCACAGATACGCAGTATTTT. It is translated as CSVRSQSPTDTQYF.

V gene TRBV15 combines with J gene TRBJ2-1; 9 nucleotides agree with TRBD2. Germline assignment: CDR1 LNHNV and CDR2 YYDKDF (reference sequence). This CDR3 is built from 18 residues. The V and J ends lost 0 bases and 0 bases, in that order; junction bases with no gene match: 6. This CDR3 is CATSRDSPSGISYNEQFF. CDR3 bases: TGTGCCACCAGCAGAGATTCTCCTAGCGGGATCTCCTACAATGAGCAGTTCTTC.

This sequence joins TRBV3-1 and TRBJ2-5, with D uncertain. The CDR3 is 12 amino acids. Trimming pared 1 base from V and 4 bases from J, leaving 4 bases between. Germline V lookup: CDR1 LGHDT, CDR2 YNNKEL (reference sequence). As DNA, the CDR3 is TGTGCCAGCAGCCAAGTTATAGAGACCCAGTACTTC. Residues: CASSQVIETQYF.

This chain connects TRBV11-3 to TRBJ2-1, with a possible D match to TRBD2 (5 bases). V gave up 4 bases and J gave up 8 bases, with 12 bases separating them. Germline V gene data show CDR1 as SGHNT and CDR2 as YENEEA. CDR3 length: 13 amino acids. The CDR3 coding sequence is TGTGCCAGCAGCTCCCAGATCGGGGATGAGCAGTTCTTC. Its protein product is CASSSQIGDEQFF. Full variable domain (missing parts from reference TRBV11-3 and TRBJ2-1): EAGVVQSPRYKIIEKKQPVAFWCNPISGHNTLYWYLQNLGQGPELLIRYENEEAVDDSQLPKDRFSAERLKGVDSTLKIQPAELGDSAVYLCASSSQIGDEQFFGPGTRLTVL.

The rearrangement uses TRBV29-1 and TRBJ2-1; a possible D gene is TRBD2 (5 bases). V was pared by 0 bases and J by 12 bases, with 12 bases between. CDR3 length: 12 amino acids. Germline V gives CDR1 SQVTM, CDR2 ANQGSEA. The CDR3 here is CSVEERRARQFF. The CDR3 coding sequence is TGCAGCGTTGAAGAAAGGCGGGCAAGGCAGTTCTTC.

The chain uses TRBV15 and TRBJ2-7; D possibly corresponds to TRBD1 (6 bases). The V gene's germline CDR1 is LNHNV and CDR2 YYDKDF (reference sequence). The V end was cut by 0 bases, the J end by 5 bases, with 17 bases between. The CDR3 runs to 16 residues. The CDR3 sequence is CATSREGDIAVHEQYF. CDR3 nucleotide sequence: TGTGCCACCAGCAGAGAAGGGGACATAGCTGTCCACGAGCAGTACTTC.